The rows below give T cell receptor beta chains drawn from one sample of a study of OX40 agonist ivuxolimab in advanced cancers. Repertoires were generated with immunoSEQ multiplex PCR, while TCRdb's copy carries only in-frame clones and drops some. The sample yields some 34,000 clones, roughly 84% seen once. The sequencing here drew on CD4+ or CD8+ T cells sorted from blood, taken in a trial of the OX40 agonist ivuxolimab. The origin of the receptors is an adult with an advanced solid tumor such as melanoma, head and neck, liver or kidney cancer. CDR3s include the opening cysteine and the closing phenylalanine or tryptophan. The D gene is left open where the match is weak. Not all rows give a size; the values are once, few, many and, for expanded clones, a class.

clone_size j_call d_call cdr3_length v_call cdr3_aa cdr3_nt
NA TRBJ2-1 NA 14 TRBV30 CAWSVDPHYNEQFF TGTGCCTGGAGTGTCGACCCTCACTACAATGAGCAGTTCTTC
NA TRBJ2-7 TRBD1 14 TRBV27 CASSLPGQYYEQYF TGTGCCAGCAGTCTTCCGGGACAGTACTACGAGCAGTACTTC
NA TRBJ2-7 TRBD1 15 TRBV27 CASSLLGQGMDEQYF TGTGCCAGCAGTTTGCTGGGACAGGGAATGGACGAGCAGTACTTC
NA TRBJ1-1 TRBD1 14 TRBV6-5 CASSWGTAGTEAFF TGTGCCAGCAGTTGGGGGACAGCAGGGACTGAAGCTTTCTTT
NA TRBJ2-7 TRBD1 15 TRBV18 CASSPPGTGGYEQYF TGTGCCAGCTCACCTCCCGGGACAGGGGGCTACGAGCAGTACTTC
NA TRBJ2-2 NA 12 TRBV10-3 CAIPGFTGELFF TGTGCCATCCCGGGATTCACCGGGGAGCTGTTTTTT
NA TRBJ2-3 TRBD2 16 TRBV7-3 CASSFGTSGSTDTQYF TGTGCCAGCAGCTTTGGGACTAGCGGGAGCACAGATACGCAGTATTTT
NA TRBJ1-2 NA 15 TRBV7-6 CASSLGDTANYGYTF TGTGCCAGCAGCTTAGGGGACACGGCTAACTATGGCTACACCTTC
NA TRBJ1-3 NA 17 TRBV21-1 CASPHFFPAHPGNTIYF TGTGCCAGTCCGCATTTCTTTCCGGCCCACCCTGGAAACACCATATATTTT
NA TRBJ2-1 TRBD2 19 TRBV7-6 CASSLGLAGAFGSYNEQFF TGTGCCAGCAGCTTGGGACTAGCGGGAGCTTTTGGTTCCTACAATGAGCAGTTCTTC
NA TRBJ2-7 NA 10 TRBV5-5 CASSHGEQYF TGTGCCAGCAGCCACGGGGAGCAGTACTTC
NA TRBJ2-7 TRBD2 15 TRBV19 CASSIASGRDYEQYF TGTGCCAGTAGTATCGCTAGCGGGAGGGATTACGAGCAGTACTTC
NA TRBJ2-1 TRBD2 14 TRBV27 CASGGTSGMGEQFF TGTGCCAGCGGCGGGACTAGCGGGATGGGTGAGCAGTTCTTC
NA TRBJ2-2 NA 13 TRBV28 CASSVPGRGELFF TGTGCCAGCAGCGTCCCGGGAAGGGGGGAGCTGTTTTTT
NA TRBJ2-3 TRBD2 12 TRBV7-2 CASSSSGTWKYF TGTGCCAGCAGCTCTAGCGGGACTTGGAAGTATTTT
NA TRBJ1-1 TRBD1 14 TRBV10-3 CAISDDRGNTEAFF TGTGCCATCAGTGACGACAGGGGGAACACTGAAGCTTTCTTT
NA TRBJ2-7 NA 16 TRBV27 CASTKGGGGTPYEQYF TGTGCCAGCACAAAAGGCGGTGGGGGCACCCCCTACGAGCAGTACTTC
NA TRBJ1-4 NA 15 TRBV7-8 CASSLGPASSEKLFF TGTGCCAGCAGCTTAGGGCCCGCAAGCAGCGAAAAACTGTTTTTT
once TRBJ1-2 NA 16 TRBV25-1 CASSERVRVDFYGYTF TGTGCCAGCAGTGAACGTGTAAGGGTCGACTTCTATGGCTACACCTTC
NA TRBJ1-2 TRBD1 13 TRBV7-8 CASRTGMDYGYTF TGTGCCAGCCGGACAGGGATGGACTATGGCTACACCTTC
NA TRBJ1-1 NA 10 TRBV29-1 CSVWTTEAFF TGCAGCGTTTGGACCACTGAAGCTTTCTTT
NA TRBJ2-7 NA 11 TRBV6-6 CASSPGALQYF TGTGCCAGCAGTCCTGGAGCGCTGCAGTACTTC
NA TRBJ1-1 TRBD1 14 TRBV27 CASSTGGVNTEAFF TGTGCCAGCAGTACAGGGGGGGTCAACACTGAAGCTTTCTTT
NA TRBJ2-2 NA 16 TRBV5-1 CASSLDREWNTGELFF TGCGCCAGCAGCTTGGACAGGGAGTGGAACACCGGGGAGCTGTTTTTT
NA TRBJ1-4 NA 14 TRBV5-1 CASSEDTLDEKLFF TGCGCCAGCAGCGAGGACACATTAGACGAAAAACTGTTTTTT
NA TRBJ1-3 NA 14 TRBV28 CASSFREAGNTIYF TGTGCCAGCAGTTTCAGGGAAGCTGGAAACACCATATATTTT
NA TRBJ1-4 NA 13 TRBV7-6 CASSHGPGEKLFF TGTGCCAGCAGCCACGGACCCGGTGAAAAACTGTTTTTT
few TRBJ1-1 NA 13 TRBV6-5 CASMTTGYTEAFF TGTGCCAGCATGACTACGGGCTACACTGAAGCTTTCTTT
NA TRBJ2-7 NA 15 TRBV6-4 CASSVRSGQAYEQYF TGTGCCAGCAGCGTCCGGTCGGGACAAGCCTACGAGCAGTACTTC
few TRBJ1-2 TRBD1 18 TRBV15 CATSRGVGSDRVKDGYTF TGTGCCACCAGCAGAGGGGTCGGGTCTGACAGGGTGAAGGACGGCTACACCTTC